Following are 25 T cell receptor beta chains from one sample sequenced in a study of blood T cell repertoires in COVID-19. Using immunoSEQ multiplex PCR, the repertoire was profiled, and TCRdb retains in-frame clones only, with some absent. Of tens of thousands of clones listed, over 90% are singletons. Sequenced sample: peripheral blood. These receptors all come from a woman aged 80 or over with acute or convalescent COVID-19.

This CDR3 reads CASSQLMDRTEKLFF. Written as DNA, the CDR3 is TGTGCCAGCAGCCAATTAATGGACAGAACTGAAAAACTGTTTTTT. This chain links TRBV4-2 with TRBJ1-4; a possible D gene is TRBD1 (6 bases). This CDR3 has 15 amino acids. Germline loops: CDR1 LGHNA, CDR2 YNFKEQ. Trimming left V 2 bases short and J 7 bases short, with 14 bases between.

The J gene is TRBJ2-2, the V gene TRBV5-1, with a possible D match to TRBD1 (6 bases). Germline V gives CDR1 SGHRS, CDR2 YFSETQ. CDR3 size: 13 residues. Trimming took 6 bases from V and 4 from J, leaving 10 bases between them. The CDR3 coding sequence is TGCGCCAGCACGTCAGGGGTCACCGGGGAGCTGTTTTTT. It yields the protein CASTSGVTGELFF.

This sequence joins TRBV5-8 and TRBJ1-3; a weak D match, TRBD1 (6 bases). Germline CDR1 SGHTS, CDR2 YDEGEE. This CDR3 has 13 amino acids. CDR3 nucleotide sequence: TGTGCTGTGACCAGGGGATATCGAAACACCATATATTTT. It translates to CAVTRGYRNTIYF.

The chain links TRBV6-2 or TRBV6-3 to TRBJ2-1; 10 bases line up with TRBD2. This CDR3 comprises 15 residues. Germline CDR1 reads MNHEY; CDR2 reads SVGEGT. Trimming at V came to 5 bases and at J to 7 bases, leaving 8 bases not matched to a gene. The DNA for the CDR3 is TGTGCCAGCAGTGAGCCGGGACTAGCGATAAATGAGCAGTTCTTC. Protein sequence: CASSEPGLAINEQFF.

The gene calls are TRBV30 and TRBJ1-2; the match to TRBD1 covers 7 bases. Trimming at V came to 5 bases and at J to 0 bases, leaving 6 bases not matched to a gene. This CDR3 contains 14 residues. In germline, CDR1 is GTSNPN, CDR2 SVGIG (reference sequence). The CDR3 loop reads CAWGGQAPNYGYTF. The CDR3 nucleotides are TGTGCCTGGGGAGGACAGGCCCCTAACTATGGCTACACCTTC.

The chain links TRBV4-2 to TRBJ2-2; tentative D call: TRBD1 (6 bases). Trimming shortened V by 1 base and J by 5 bases, and 11 bases separated the two germline ends. The CDR3 is 15 residues long. Germline V gene sequence: CDR1 LGHNA, CDR2 YNFKEQ. CDR3 amino acids: CASSQASGETGELFF. The CDR3 DNA follows: TGTGCCAGCAGCCAAGCCTCAGGGGAGACCGGGGAGCTGTTTTTT.

The chain carries TRBV9 and TRBJ2-2; TRBD2 matches 7 bases. This CDR3 has 16 residues. V trimming: 4 bases; J trimming: 0 bases; junction bases outside the gene matches: 6. Germline CDR1 SGDLS, CDR2 YYNGEE. The CDR3 DNA reads TGTGCCAGCAGCCCCCGGCTAGCGGCGAACACCGGGGAGCTGTTTTTT. This encodes CASSPRLAANTGELFF.

V and J are TRBV5-1 and TRBJ2-7; 8 bases map to TRBD1. Looked up from germline, CDR1 is SGHRS and CDR2 is YFSETQ. With 7 bases clipped from V and 2 bases from J, the junction kept 5 bases outside the gene matches. The CDR3 consists of 13 residues. The CDR3 coding sequence is TGCGCCAGCGGGGAACAGGGGGCCTACGAGCAGTACTTC. Its translation is CASGEQGAYEQYF.

The chain uses TRBV5-1 and TRBJ2-1; 15 nucleotides match TRBD2. Germline lookup yields CDR1 SGHRS and CDR2 YFSETQ. This CDR3 has 17 amino acids. The ends lost 4 bases at V and 9 bases at J; junction bases unmatched: 11. For the CDR3, the DNA is TGCGCCAGCAGCCAGCTGCCCAGGACTAGCGGGAGGGGTGAGCAGTTCTTC. This encodes CASSQLPRTSGRGEQFF.

The chain has TRBV4-2 and TRBJ2-3; 11 positions agree with TRBD2. Germline trimming cut 3 bases from V and 2 bases from J; bases unmatched to any gene: 4. Per the germline V gene, CDR1 is LGHNA and CDR2 is YNFKEQ. The CDR3 has 16 residues. CDR3 nucleotide sequence: TGTGCCAGCAGCCAGTCACTAGCGGGGGACACAGATACGCAGTATTTT. Translated: CASSQSLAGDTDTQYF.

The chain combines TRBV11-3 with TRBJ2-7; 10 nucleotides match TRBD2. This CDR3 has 18 amino acids. Trimming at V came to 0 bases and at J to 3 bases, leaving 11 bases not matched to a gene. Germline V gene lookup returns CDR1 SGHNT and CDR2 YENEEA. Written as DNA, the CDR3 is TGTGCCAGCAGCTTAGAGCCCCCACTAGCGGGACCCTTCTACGAGCAGTACTTC. It yields the protein CASSLEPPLAGPFYEQYF. Together with reference TRBV11-3 and TRBJ2-7, the CDR3 gives the full variable domain: EAGVVQSPRYKIIEKKQPVAFWCNPISGHNTLYWYLQNLGQGPELLIRYENEEAVDDSQLPKDRFSAERLKGVDSTLKIQPAELGDSAVYLCASSLEPPLAGPFYEQYFGPGTRLTVT.

The chain is built from TRBV6-2 or TRBV6-3 and TRBJ2-7, with 8 bases matching TRBD2. Germline CDR1 is MNHEY and CDR2 is SVGEGT. V shed 2 bases, J shed 3 bases, and the junction held 3 bases outside the gene matches. The CDR3 extends over 14 amino acids. CDR3 sequence: CASSYKSGSYEQYF. The CDR3 DNA is TGTGCCAGCAGTTACAAAAGCGGGAGCTACGAGCAGTACTTC.

The J gene is TRBJ2-7, the V gene TRBV30, with unresolved D. V lost 2 bases, J lost 3 bases, and 11 bases lay in between. This CDR3 contains 13 residues. Germline lookup yields CDR1 GTSNPN and CDR2 SVGIG (reference sequence). CDR3 in amino acids: CAWSTRKFYEQYF. The CDR3 DNA reads as TGTGCCTGGAGTACTCGAAAATTCTACGAGCAGTACTTC.

This sequence joins TRBV3-1 (or the pseudogene TRBV3-2) and TRBJ1-1, with D maybe TRBD1 (5 bases). CDR3 length: 13 amino acids. V dropped 6 bases and J dropped 5 bases, with 13 bases sitting between them. Germline CDR1 reads LGHDT; CDR2 reads YNNKEL (reference sequence). CDR3: CASRDNSRTEAFF. Written as DNA, the CDR3 is TGTGCCAGCAGGGACAATTCTCGGACTGAAGCTTTCTTT.

The rearrangement uses TRBV24-1 and TRBJ2-2; a weak D match, TRBD1 (8 bases). The V gene's germline CDR1 is KGHDR and CDR2 SFDVKD. Trimming left V 9 bases short and J 3 bases short, with 19 bases between. The CDR3 covers 16 residues. For the CDR3, the DNA is TGTGCCACCGAGCGGGAATTACAGGGGGACACCGGGGAGCTGTTTTTT. Translated: CATERELQGDTGELFF.

The J gene is TRBJ2-1, the V gene TRBV19, with a possible D match to TRBD1 (5 bases). From germline, CDR1 is LNHDA and CDR2 SQIVND (reference sequence). The CDR3 runs to 16 residues. The germline V and J ends were trimmed by 5 bases and 0 bases, with 14 bases remaining between them. CDR3 nucleotides: TGTGCCAGTAGTTTCTCGACAGAGAGCTCCTACAATGAGCAGTTCTTC. Encoded protein: CASSFSTESSYNEQFF.

The chain uses TRBV2 and TRBJ1-2; 10 bases align to TRBD1. The CDR3 sequence is 12 residues long. Germline CDR1 SNHLY, CDR2 FYNNEI. With 6 bases clipped from V and 7 bases from J, the junction kept 2 bases outside the gene matches. The CDR3 region has the DNA TGTGCCAGCAGGACAGGGGGCACTGGCTACACCTTC. Its translation: CASRTGGTGYTF.

The chain couples TRBV7-2 to TRBJ2-5; 11 positions agree with TRBD2. The CDR3 has 15 residues. Looked up from germline, CDR1 is SGHTA and CDR2 is FQGNSA. The junction had 5 bases not matched to a gene; V was cut back by 5 bases and J by 3 bases. In DNA form, the CDR3 reads TGTGCCAGCAGCCAACTAGCGGGGGTGGAAGAGACCCAGTACTTC. Translating it yields CASSQLAGVEETQYF.

The rearrangement uses TRBV19 and TRBJ1-1; 8 nucleotides match TRBD1. Trimming took 4 bases from V and 0 from J; bases not matched to a gene: 4. From germline, CDR1 is LNHDA and CDR2 SQIVND (reference sequence). This CDR3 region has 15 residues. CDR3 residues: CASSKGDRMNTEAFF. The CDR3 nucleotides read TGTGCCAGTAGTAAAGGGGACAGGATGAACACTGAAGCTTTCTTT.

There are a few counts of this clone. The J gene is TRBJ1-5, the V gene TRBV6-2 or TRBV6-3; 8 bases fit TRBD1. CDR1 and CDR2 from the germline V gene are MNHEY and SVGEGT. The CDR3 length is 17 residues. Trimming at V came to 4 bases and at J to 1 base, leaving 9 bases not matched to a gene. The CDR3 loop is CASSSYGQGESNQPQHF. The DNA of the CDR3 is TGTGCCAGCAGTTCCTACGGACAGGGTGAGAGCAATCAGCCCCAGCATTTT.

This clone was counted once. The chain links TRBV18 to TRBJ1-4, with D tentatively TRBD1 (6 bases). This CDR3 region has 15 residues. Germline assignment: CDR1 KGHSH and CDR2 LQKENI. V gave up 3 bases and J gave up 4 bases, with 12 bases separating them. The CDR3 coding sequence is TGTGCCAGCTCACCCAGGGGCCCGAGTAATGAAAAACTGTTTTTT. This sequence encodes CASSPRGPSNEKLFF. Full variable domain (missing parts from reference TRBV18 and TRBJ1-4): NAGVMQNPRHLVRRRGQEARLRCSPMKGHSHVYWYRQLPEEGLKFMVYLQKENIIDESGMPKERFSAEFPKEGPSILRIQQVVRGDSAAYFCASSPRGPSNEKLFFGSGTQLSVL.

V gene TRBV6-5 combines with J gene TRBJ1-2; 8 bases align to TRBD1. This CDR3 has 15 amino acids. Trimming took 0 bases from V and 12 from J; bases not matched to a gene: 12. Germline V gives CDR1 MNHEY, CDR2 SVGAGI. The CDR3 region has the DNA TGTGCCAGCAGTTACTCGTTTCGGCAAGACAGGGGACACACCTTC. As protein: CASSYSFRQDRGHTF.

The rearrangement joins TRBV30 to TRBJ1-2; D is undetermined. V dropped 2 bases and J dropped 1 base, with 17 bases sitting between them. This CDR3 is built from 16 residues. CDR1 is GTSNPN and CDR2 is SVGIG in the germline V gene (reference sequence). In nucleotides, the CDR3 is TGTGCCTGGAGTCGGTCTAATATACCGGTTAACTATGGCTACACCTTC. Protein product: CAWSRSNIPVNYGYTF.

The V call is TRBV11-2, the J call TRBJ1-1; possibly TRBD1 for D (6 bases). CDR1 is SGHAT and CDR2 is FQNNGV in the germline V gene. Trimming pared 6 bases from V and 6 bases from J, leaving 11 bases between. The CDR3 has 12 residues. The CDR3 loop reads CASRIQGSEAFF. Here the CDR3 DNA reads TGTGCCAGCAGGATACAGGGTTCTGAAGCTTTCTTT.

J is TRBJ2-7 and V is TRBV5-1; 16 bases fit TRBD2. Germline V CDR1 and CDR2: SGHRS, YFSETQ. V trimming: 6 bases; J trimming: 3 bases; junction bases outside the gene matches: 3. The CDR3 is 15 residues long. The CDR3 DNA reads TGCGCCAGCAAGGGACTAGCGGGAGGGGACTACGAGCAGTACTTC. The encoded protein is CASKGLAGGDYEQYF.